The rows below give T cell receptor beta chains drawn from one sample of a study of regulatory T cells in long-lasting Graves disease. TCRdb processed the multiplex PCR reads anew with MiXCR; each CDR3 protein has one entry. This sample yields approximately 470,000 distinct CDR3 sequences, of which about 16% are seen a single time; 10% to 15% belongs to the top ten. These data were likewise used in another study, on T cells in Graves' hyperthyroidism and ophthalmopathy.

The sample in question was peripheral blood mononuclear cells (PBMCs), obtained at new diagnosis, from a patient treated with antithyroid drugs. These receptors came from a man between 40 and 49 years old with Graves disease. Both conserved end residues are part of each CDR3. Each record gives: D gene, V gene, J gene, clone size, CDR3 protein, CDR3 DNA. D genes are given only for firm matches. Expanded clones get a size class; other rows say once, few or many, or leave the size out.

d_gene: .
v_gene: TRBV6-2/TRBV6-3
j_gene: TRBJ2-1
abundance: .
CDR3aa: CASRNEGEQFF
CDR3nt: TGTGCCAGCAGGAACGAGGGTGAGCAGTTCTTC

d_gene: TRBD1
v_gene: TRBV5-1
j_gene: TRBJ2-7
abundance: many
CDR3aa: CASSLGDRGEQYF
CDR3nt: TGCGCCAGCAGCTTAGGGGACAGGGGCGAGCAGTACTTC

d_gene: .
v_gene: TRBV11-2
j_gene: TRBJ2-7
abundance: many
CDR3aa: CASSHSGEEQYF
CDR3nt: TGTGCCAGCAGCCATTCCGGAGAGGAGCAGTACTTC

d_gene: TRBD1
v_gene: TRBV12-3/TRBV12-4
j_gene: TRBJ2-5
abundance: many
CDR3aa: CASSTRQGGQETQYF
CDR3nt: TGTGCCAGCAGTACGCGACAGGGTGGGCAAGAGACCCAGTACTTC

d_gene: TRBD1
v_gene: TRBV11-1
j_gene: TRBJ2-3
abundance: many
CDR3aa: CASSGQVSDTQYF
CDR3nt: TGTGCCAGCAGTGGACAGGTCTCAGATACGCAGTATTTT

d_gene: .
v_gene: TRBV20-1
j_gene: TRBJ2-5
abundance: .
CDR3aa: CSALDSRETQYF
CDR3nt: TGCAGTGCCCTCGACAGCAGGGAGACCCAGTACTTC

d_gene: TRBD2
v_gene: TRBV20-1
j_gene: TRBJ2-2
abundance: few
CDR3aa: CSARRGGRDTGELFF
CDR3nt: TGCAGTGCTAGACGGGGCGGGAGGGACACCGGGGAGCTGTTTTTT

d_gene: .
v_gene: TRBV18
j_gene: TRBJ2-7
abundance: many
CDR3aa: CASSPPAGEQYF
CDR3nt: TGTGCCAGCAGCCCCCCCGCCGGGGAGCAGTACTTC

d_gene: .
v_gene: TRBV19
j_gene: TRBJ1-1
abundance: .
CDR3aa: CASMSGRAFF
CDR3nt: TGTGCCAGTATGAGTGGGAGAGCTTTCTTT

d_gene: TRBD1
v_gene: TRBV20-1
j_gene: TRBJ2-7
abundance: few
CDR3aa: CSAGPGQGAYEQYF
CDR3nt: TGCAGTGCTGGGCCGGGACAGGGGGCTTACGAGCAGTACTTC

d_gene: TRBD1
v_gene: TRBV28
j_gene: TRBJ1-5
abundance: many
CDR3aa: CASSYYRGDQPQHF
CDR3nt: TGTGCCAGCAGTTACTACAGGGGGGATCAGCCCCAGCATTTT

d_gene: TRBD2
v_gene: TRBV14
j_gene: TRBJ2-5
abundance: .
CDR3aa: CASSRGLAGAGETQYF
CDR3nt: TGTGCCAGCAGCCGGGGACTAGCGGGGGCAGGAGAGACCCAGTACTTC

d_gene: .
v_gene: TRBV10-3
j_gene: TRBJ2-7
abundance: many
CDR3aa: CAAGTDPYEQYF
CDR3nt: TGTGCCGCCGGGACCGATCCCTACGAGCAGTACTTC

d_gene: .
v_gene: TRBV28
j_gene: TRBJ2-2
abundance: few
CDR3aa: CASSFTATGELFF
CDR3nt: TGTGCCAGCAGTTTCACAGCGACCGGGGAGCTGTTTTTT

d_gene: TRBD1
v_gene: TRBV7-8
j_gene: TRBJ2-4
abundance: many
CDR3aa: CASSEGTDPLLAKNIQYF
CDR3nt: TGTGCCAGCAGCGAAGGGACAGATCCCTTGTTAGCCAAAAACATTCAGTACTTC

d_gene: .
v_gene: TRBV6-1
j_gene: TRBJ2-2
abundance: many
CDR3aa: CASRNVGYTGELFF
CDR3nt: TGTGCCAGCAGAAACGTCGGTTACACCGGGGAGCTGTTTTTT

d_gene: TRBD1
v_gene: TRBV29-1
j_gene: TRBJ2-7
abundance: few
CDR3aa: CSVRDRAFVYEQYF
CDR3nt: TGCAGCGTCCGAGACAGGGCTTTTGTCTACGAGCAGTACTTC

d_gene: .
v_gene: TRBV6-1
j_gene: TRBJ1-2
abundance: .
CDR3aa: CASLGGRSYGYTF
CDR3nt: TGTGCCAGCTTGGGGGGGCGCAGCTATGGCTACACCTTC

d_gene: .
v_gene: TRBV4-2
j_gene: TRBJ2-7
abundance: few
CDR3aa: CASSQDDTDYEQYF
CDR3nt: TGTGCCAGCAGCCAAGATGACACGGACTACGAGCAGTACTTC

d_gene: TRBD2
v_gene: TRBV7-9
j_gene: TRBJ2-1
abundance: few
CDR3aa: CASSLFRGDGKWEQFF
CDR3nt: TGTGCCAGCAGCTTATTCCGGGGGGACGGGAAATGGGAGCAGTTCTTC

d_gene: TRBD1
v_gene: TRBV2
j_gene: TRBJ2-5
abundance: many
CDR3aa: CASSGGQGLETQYF
CDR3nt: TGTGCCAGCAGCGGGGGACAGGGACTGGAGACCCAGTACTTC

d_gene: TRBD2
v_gene: TRBV5-1
j_gene: TRBJ2-7
abundance: many
CDR3aa: CASSTAGERYF
CDR3nt: TGCGCCAGCAGCACGGCGGGAGAACGGTACTTC

d_gene: .
v_gene: TRBV7-9
j_gene: TRBJ2-2
abundance: many
CDR3aa: CASSLAITGTRNTGELFF
CDR3nt: TGTGCCAGCAGCTTAGCGATAACCGGGACTCGAAACACCGGGGAGCTGTTTTTT

d_gene: TRBD1
v_gene: TRBV30
j_gene: TRBJ2-7
abundance: many
CDR3aa: CAWQSPGQGLYEQYF
CDR3nt: TGTGCCTGGCAATCACCGGGACAGGGGTTATACGAGCAGTACTTC

d_gene: .
v_gene: TRBV10-3
j_gene: TRBJ2-1
abundance: few
CDR3aa: CAISGLNEQFF
CDR3nt: TGTGCCATCAGTGGACTGAATGAGCAGTTCTTC

d_gene: .
v_gene: TRBV20-1
j_gene: TRBJ2-3
abundance: many
CDR3aa: CSAPGRTDTQYF
CDR3nt: TGCAGTGCCCCAGGGCGGACCGATACGCAGTATTTT

d_gene: .
v_gene: TRBV11-2
j_gene: TRBJ2-5
abundance: many
CDR3aa: CASSQRTAQETQYF
CDR3nt: TGTGCCAGCAGCCAACGGACAGCTCAAGAGACCCAGTACTTC

d_gene: TRBD1
v_gene: TRBV30
j_gene: TRBJ2-7
abundance: many
CDR3aa: CAWDRVGLGEQYF
CDR3nt: TGTGCCTGGGACAGGGTCGGTCTAGGGGAGCAGTACTTC

d_gene: .
v_gene: TRBV24-1
j_gene: TRBJ2-3
abundance: .
CDR3aa: CATSDQIAGSTQYF
CDR3nt: TGTGCCACCAGTGATCAAATAGCCGGGAGTACGCAGTATTTT

d_gene: TRBD1
v_gene: TRBV29-1
j_gene: TRBJ2-1
abundance: .
CDR3aa: CSGGAGGKVDNEQFF
CDR3nt: TGCAGCGGGGGGGCAGGGGGCAAAGTGGACAATGAGCAGTTCTTC

d_gene: TRBD1
v_gene: TRBV20-1
j_gene: TRBJ1-1
abundance: .
CDR3aa: CSARVGRGRGAAEAFF
CDR3nt: TGCAGTGCTAGAGTGGGGAGGGGGCGCGGGGCGGCTGAAGCTTTCTTT

d_gene: TRBD1
v_gene: TRBV29-1
j_gene: TRBJ2-2
abundance: .
CDR3aa: CSVEEDRGPGTGELFF
CDR3nt: TGCAGCGTTGAAGAGGACAGGGGGCCGGGCACCGGGGAGCTGTTTTTT

d_gene: TRBD1
v_gene: TRBV7-9
j_gene: TRBJ1-2
abundance: few
CDR3aa: CASSPGTGGAGYGYTF
CDR3nt: TGTGCCAGCAGCCCCGGGACAGGGGGCGCCGGCTATGGCTACACCTTC

d_gene: .
v_gene: TRBV3-1
j_gene: TRBJ1-2
abundance: many
CDR3aa: CASSLSRGVGYGYTF
CDR3nt: TGTGCCAGCAGTCTATCCCGGGGAGTTGGATATGGCTACACCTTC

d_gene: .
v_gene: TRBV11-2
j_gene: TRBJ2-1
abundance: many
CDR3aa: CASSLRPYQNEQFF
CDR3nt: TGTGCCAGCAGCTTAAGGCCCTATCAGAATGAGCAGTTCTTC

d_gene: TRBD1
v_gene: TRBV29-1
j_gene: TRBJ2-7
abundance: many
CDR3aa: CSVAVATGSYEQYF
CDR3nt: TGCAGCGTTGCTGTAGCGACAGGGAGCTACGAGCAGTACTTC

d_gene: TRBD1
v_gene: TRBV29-1
j_gene: TRBJ2-7
abundance: few
CDR3aa: CSGGQGAEEQYF
CDR3nt: TGCAGCGGGGGACAGGGGGCCGAAGAGCAGTACTTC

d_gene: TRBD1
v_gene: TRBV7-9
j_gene: TRBJ2-1
abundance: .
CDR3aa: CASSSPTGTGGNEQFF
CDR3nt: TGTGCCAGCAGCTCTCCAACCGGGACAGGGGGCAATGAGCAGTTCTTC

d_gene: .
v_gene: TRBV28
j_gene: TRBJ2-7
abundance: many
CDR3aa: CASSLGALYEQYF
CDR3nt: TGTGCCAGCAGCTTAGGCGCTCTCTACGAGCAGTACTTC

d_gene: .
v_gene: TRBV6-4
j_gene: TRBJ2-7
abundance: .
CDR3aa: CASSSPGPTYEQYF
CDR3nt: TGTGCCAGCAGTTCTCCCGGGCCAACCTACGAGCAGTACTTC

d_gene: .
v_gene: TRBV5-1
j_gene: TRBJ2-5
abundance: many
CDR3aa: CASSFQWEETQYF
CDR3nt: TGCGCCAGCAGTTTTCAGTGGGAAGAGACCCAGTACTTC

d_gene: TRBD1
v_gene: TRBV2
j_gene: TRBJ2-5
abundance: many
CDR3aa: CASSAWDSQQETQYF
CDR3nt: TGTGCCAGCAGTGCTTGGGACAGTCAACAAGAGACCCAGTACTTC

d_gene: TRBD2
v_gene: TRBV6-6
j_gene: TRBJ2-5
abundance: many
CDR3aa: CASSYSRGLAGVVQETQYF
CDR3nt: TGTGCCAGCAGTTACTCGCGGGGACTAGCGGGAGTGGTTCAAGAGACCCAGTACTTC

d_gene: .
v_gene: TRBV5-1
j_gene: TRBJ2-7
abundance: .
CDR3aa: CASSSNREQYF
CDR3nt: TGCGCCAGCAGCAGTAACAGAGAGCAGTACTTC

d_gene: TRBD2
v_gene: TRBV9
j_gene: TRBJ2-1
abundance: few
CDR3aa: CASSTFSGTNEQFF
CDR3nt: TGTGCCAGCAGCACTTTTAGCGGGACCAATGAGCAGTTCTTC

d_gene: .
v_gene: TRBV11-2
j_gene: TRBJ1-5
abundance: many
CDR3aa: CASSPSTNQPQHF
CDR3nt: TGTGCCAGCAGCCCCTCGACCAATCAGCCCCAGCATTTT

d_gene: .
v_gene: TRBV5-1
j_gene: TRBJ2-3
abundance: .
CDR3aa: CASSLDLGGDTQYF
CDR3nt: TGCGCCAGCAGCTTGGATCTGGGGGGAGATACGCAGTATTTT

d_gene: .
v_gene: TRBV19
j_gene: TRBJ2-7
abundance: .
CDR3aa: CASSMMGLGVNEQYF
CDR3nt: TGTGCCAGTAGTATGATGGGACTCGGAGTGAACGAGCAGTACTTC

d_gene: .
v_gene: TRBV19
j_gene: TRBJ1-2
abundance: few
CDR3aa: CASSIYSGNYGYTF
CDR3nt: TGTGCCAGTAGTATCTATTCAGGGAACTATGGCTACACCTTC

d_gene: TRBD1
v_gene: TRBV19
j_gene: TRBJ1-5
abundance: .
CDR3aa: CASTAGTGYQPQHF
CDR3nt: TGTGCCAGTACTGCCGGGACAGGATATCAGCCCCAGCATTTT

d_gene: .
v_gene: TRBV6-2/TRBV6-3
j_gene: TRBJ1-2
abundance: many
CDR3aa: CASKRDNANYGYTF
CDR3nt: TGTGCCAGTAAGCGGGACAATGCAAACTATGGCTACACCTTC

d_gene: .
v_gene: TRBV12-3/TRBV12-4
j_gene: TRBJ1-6
abundance: many
CDR3aa: CASSFDGAHNSPLHF
CDR3nt: TGTGCCAGCAGTTTCGACGGGGCCCATAATTCACCCCTCCACTTT

d_gene: TRBD2
v_gene: TRBV4-2
j_gene: TRBJ2-3
abundance: .
CDR3aa: CASSQDGLAGITDTQYF
CDR3nt: TGTGCCAGCAGCCAAGATGGGCTAGCGGGGATCACAGATACGCAGTATTTT